The 31 T cell receptor beta chains below were found in one sample sequenced in a study of graft-versus-host responses after intestinal transplantation. Profiling relied on immunoSEQ multiplex PCR, and the TCRdb table lists in-frame clones only, not all of them. The sample has some 15,000 clones, approximately 86% seen once; the top ten hold around 5.5%. Graft tissue was processed to release intraepithelial and lamina propria lymphocytes. This sample comprised ileum tissue, obtained 17 days after transplant. The receptors stem from a human patient who received an intestinal transplant, so some T cells may come from the graft donor.

This chain links TRBV5-6 with TRBJ2-5; 15 bases align to TRBD2. CDR3 size: 17 residues. Trimming at V came to 5 bases and at J to 2 bases, leaving 7 bases not matched to a gene. Germline CDR1 and CDR2: SGHDT and YYEEEE. The CDR3 is CASSPGTSGRIQETQYF. CDR3 nucleotide sequence: TGTGCCAGCAGTCCCGGGACTAGCGGGAGGATACAAGAGACCCAGTACTTC.

Only one count was recorded for this clone. This chain joins TRBV10-2 and TRBJ2-2; 8 bases align to TRBD2. The CDR3 totals 16 residues. Germline CDR1 is WSHSY and CDR2 is SAAADI. V gave up 4 bases and J gave up 1 base; unmatched junction bases: 5. The CDR3 protein is CASSVAGRENTGELFF. CDR3 in DNA: TGCGCCAGCAGTGTAGCGGGAAGGGAGAACACCGGGGAGCTGTTTTTT.

The gene calls are TRBV28 and TRBJ2-7, with 7 bases matching TRBD2. CDR1 is MDHEN and CDR2 is SYDVKM in the germline V gene. The length of the CDR3 is 16 residues. J gave up 3 bases and V 6 bases, and 14 bases lay outside the gene matches. The CDR3 DNA sequence: TGTGCCAGCAGCCCGGAGGGTTGGGGGGGTTTCTACGAGCAGTACTTC. Its protein product is CASSPEGWGGFYEQYF.

CDR3 DNA sequence: TGTGCCTGGAGTGTTTTTGCCGGGGAGCTGTTTTTT. This codes for CAWSVFAGELFF. The chain couples TRBV30 to TRBJ2-2; D uncertain. The V gene's germline CDR1 is GTSNPN and CDR2 SVGIG (reference sequence). The V gene lost 0 bases and the J gene lost 6 bases, with 5 bases spanning the gap. The CDR3 contains 12 residues. Together with reference TRBV30 and TRBJ2-2, the CDR3 gives the full variable domain: SQTIHQWPATLVQPVGSPLSLECTVEGTSNPNLYWYRQAAGRGLQLLFYSVGIGQISSEVPQNLSASRPQDRQFILSSKKLLLSDSGFYLCAWSVFAGELFFGEGSRLTVL.

V and J are TRBV19 and TRBJ2-2; 7 positions match TRBD1. Germline-derived CDR1 and CDR2 are LNHDA and SQIVND (reference sequence). CDR3 length: 14 residues. The J segment lost 3 bases and the V segment lost 5 bases, leaving 3 bases of the junction unmatched. For the CDR3, the DNA is TGTGCCAGTAGTGGGACAGCCGACACCGGGGAGCTGTTTTTT. It encodes CASSGTADTGELFF. Combining the CDR3 with reference TRBV19 and TRBJ2-2 gives the whole variable domain DGGITQSPKYLFRKEGQNVTLSCEQNLNHDAMYWYRQDPGQGLRLIYYSQIVNDFQKGDIAEGYSVSREKKESFPLTVTSAQKNPTAFYLCASSGTADTGELFFGEGSRLTVL.

This clone was counted between two and nine times. The chain carries TRBV4-3 and TRBJ1-2; D ambiguous. Germline V lookup: CDR1 LGHNA, CDR2 YSLEER. V was pared by 4 bases and J by 1 base, with 7 bases between. CDR3 size: 13 residues. The CDR3 loop reads CASSLSLNYGYTF. CDR3 in DNA: TGCGCCAGCAGCCTCAGTCTTAACTATGGCTACACCTTC.

This clone was observed a few times. This chain connects TRBV7-9 to TRBJ2-7; D ambiguous. Trimming took off 1 base at V and 6 bases at J, with 4 bases between the two ends. The CDR3 runs to 11 residues. The germline V gene has CDR1 SEHNR and CDR2 FQNEAQ (reference sequence). For the CDR3, the DNA is TGTGCCAGCAGCTTAGTTTCCGAGCAGTACTTC. Translated, it gives CASSLVSEQYF.

The rearrangement joins TRBV28 to TRBJ1-2; 9 bases align to TRBD1. The CDR3 length is 14 residues. V was pared by 3 bases and J by 6 bases, with 5 bases of the junction left unmatched. The germline CDR1 and CDR2 sequences are MDHEN and SYDVKM. The CDR3 region is CASSFGGTGNGYTF. CDR3 bases: TGTGCCAGCAGTTTCGGAGGGACAGGGAATGGCTACACCTTC.

The V call is TRBV7-9, the J call TRBJ2-7, with 7 bases aligning to TRBD1. Germline-derived CDR1 and CDR2 are SEHNR and FQNEAQ (reference sequence). The CDR3 runs 15 residues. Germline trimming cut 6 bases from V and 3 bases from J; bases unmatched to any gene: 11. The CDR3 loop is CASSSRQGRFYEQYF. CDR3 coding DNA: TGTGCCAGCAGTTCCCGACAGGGAAGGTTCTACGAGCAGTACTTC.

This chain connects TRBV7-9 to TRBJ1-1; D remains ambiguous. CDR1 SEHNR and CDR2 FQNEAQ come from the germline V gene (reference sequence). V dropped 6 bases and J dropped 3 bases, with 11 bases sitting between them. CDR3 size: 13 residues. Written as DNA, the CDR3 is TGTGCCAGCAGGTCAGGCCTTGACACTGAAGCTTTCTTT. Its translation: CASRSGLDTEAFF.

The gene calls are TRBV6-5 and TRBJ2-5; TRBD1 matches 8 bases. Germline assignment: CDR1 MNHEY and CDR2 SVGAGI. This CDR3 spans 14 amino acids. Germline trimming cut 2 bases from V and 5 bases from J; bases unmatched to any gene: 4. CDR3 sequence: CASSYETGAETQYF. The CDR3 DNA follows: TGTGCCAGCAGTTACGAGACAGGGGCGGAGACCCAGTACTTC.

Notes on this clone: Other DNA variants within this sample encode the same CDR3. The V call is TRBV2, the J call TRBJ2-7; D may be TRBD2 (6 bases). This CDR3 is built from 15 residues. Germline lookup yields CDR1 SNHLY and CDR2 FYNNEI. The V gene lost 0 bases and the J gene lost 4 bases, with 13 bases spanning the gap. CDR3 bases: TGTGCCAGCAGTGAAGCTGGGGGGAGTAGTTACGAGCAGTACTTC. Amino acids: CASSEAGGSSYEQYF.

This CDR3 is CASSRSGPTEAFF. Written as DNA, the CDR3 is TGCGCCAGCAGCCGAAGCGGGCCAACTGAAGCTTTCTTT. This chain joins TRBV4-3 and TRBJ1-1; D call uncertain. The CDR3 loop spans 13 amino acids. The V end lost 4 bases, the J end lost 5 bases, and 11 bases lay between the germline ends. The germline gives CDR1 LGHNA, CDR2 YSLEER.

CDR3 in DNA: TGCGCCAGCAGCCAAGGGGTAGCGGGAGGGTGGCGGGGGCAGTATTTT. Encoded protein: CASSQGVAGGWRGQYF. This rearrangement joins TRBV4-3 to TRBJ2-3; 11 positions agree with TRBD2. V shed 1 base, J shed 11 bases, and the junction held 11 bases outside the gene matches. The CDR3 is made up of 16 amino acids. Germline V gives CDR1 LGHNA, CDR2 YSLEER.

The chain recombines TRBV19 with TRBJ1-1; 7 bases are a match to TRBD1. CDR1 is LNHDA, CDR2 SQIVND, per germline (reference sequence). The CDR3 consists of 15 residues. The trim removed 5 bases at V and 4 bases at J, leaving 10 bases unmatched. DNA for the CDR3: TGTGCCAGTAGTGTCTGGACAGGATCGAGCACTGAAGCTTTCTTT. Amino acids: CASSVWTGSSTEAFF.

The chain is built from TRBV11-2 and TRBJ2-7; 11 positions match TRBD2. The V segment lost 3 bases and the J segment 3 bases; nucleotides outside the gene matches: 1. Germline V gene data show CDR1 as SGHAT and CDR2 as FQNNGV. The CDR3 totals 14 residues. The CDR3 loop is CASSFTSGGYEQYF. The CDR3 DNA reads TGTGCCAGCAGCTTCACTAGCGGGGGCTACGAGCAGTACTTC. Based on the CDR3 plus reference TRBV11-2 and TRBJ2-7, the full variable domain is EAGVAQSPRYKIIEKRQSVAFWCNPISGHATLYWYQQILGQGPKLLIQFQNNGVVDDSQLPKDRFSAERLKGVDSTLKIQPAKLEDSAVYLCASSFTSGGYEQYFGPGTRLTVT.

The chain uses TRBV27 and TRBJ1-1, with D possibly being TRBD1 (5 bases). This CDR3 is built from 13 residues. With 5 bases removed from V and 4 bases from J, the gap between germline ends came to 11 bases. Per the germline V gene, CDR1 is MNHEY and CDR2 is SMNVEV (reference sequence). CDR3 DNA sequence: TGTGCCAGCAGTAGCTCGGGGGGCACTGAAGCTTTCTTT. Amino acids: CASSSSGGTEAFF.

This clone was counted a few times. The chain combines TRBV6-4 with TRBJ1-2; TRBD1 agrees at 11 bases. This CDR3 has 14 amino acids. The V gene end was trimmed by 5 bases and the J gene end by 4 bases; junction bases not matched to a gene: 3. Germline loops: CDR1 MRHNA, CDR2 SNTAGT. The chain's CDR3 is CASSWTGGSYGYTF. The CDR3 coding sequence is TGTGCCAGCAGTTGGACAGGGGGCAGCTATGGCTACACCTTC.

The rearrangement joins TRBV5-1 to TRBJ1-1, with D perhaps TRBD1 (6 bases). CDR3 length: 18 residues. Looked up from germline, CDR1 is SGHRS and CDR2 is YFSETQ. Trimming shortened V by 0 bases and J by 1 base, and 19 bases separated the two germline ends. The CDR3 DNA sequence: TGCGCCAGCAGCTTGGAGAGGGGGGGGCTACGCAGGAACACTGAAGCTTTCTTT. Amino acid sequence: CASSLERGGLRRNTEAFF.

This chain uses TRBV7-6 with TRBJ2-5; D uncertain. This CDR3 comprises 14 residues. Trimming removed 1 base from V and 0 bases from J, with 6 bases in between. Germline lookup yields CDR1 SGHVS and CDR2 FNYEAQ. This chain's CDR3 is CASSLGGNQETQYF. CDR3 nucleotides: TGTGCCAGCAGCTTAGGTGGCAACCAAGAGACCCAGTACTTC.

The chain has TRBV4-3 and TRBJ2-2, with 9 bases that match TRBD1. CDR1 and CDR2 from the germline V gene are LGHNA and YSLEER. The CDR3 is made up of 16 amino acids. Losses at the gene ends were 1 base for V and 7 bases for J; bases not matched to a gene: 7. For the CDR3, the DNA is TGCGCCAGCAGCCAAGCCGGGACAGGGCGGGGCGGGGAGCTGTTTTTT. The encoded protein is CASSQAGTGRGGELFF.

The genes are TRBV11-2 and TRBJ1-6; 9 nucleotides match TRBD1. This CDR3 is built from 15 residues. The trim removed 1 base at V and 7 bases at J, leaving 2 bases unmatched. Germline loops: CDR1 SGHAT, CDR2 FQNNGV. The CDR3 sequence: CASSLADRGNSPLHF. The CDR3 coding sequence is TGTGCCAGCAGCTTAGCGGACAGGGGAAATTCACCCCTCCACTTT.

This clone was seen only a few times. The genes are TRBV28 and TRBJ2-7; tentative D call: TRBD2 (6 bases). V gave up 1 base and J gave up 7 bases, with 8 bases separating them. This CDR3 has 12 amino acids. Germline CDR1 reads MDHEN; CDR2 reads SYDVKM. CDR3 DNA: TGTGCCAGCAGTTTATCGACTAGAGAGCAGTACTTC. This translates into CASSLSTREQYF.

The chain joins TRBV4-1 to TRBJ1-6; D is unclear. The germline CDR1 and CDR2 sequences are MGHRA and YSYEKL. The CDR3 length is 15 residues. V gave up 1 base and J gave up 5 bases, with 9 bases separating them. The CDR3 bases are TGCGCCAGCAGCCAAGGTCTGAACCATAATTCACCCCTCCACTTT. This codes for CASSQGLNHNSPLHF.

The chain has TRBV7-6 and TRBJ2-7; 12 bases line up with TRBD2. The CDR3 spans 15 residues. Losses at the gene ends were 2 bases for V and 1 base for J; bases not matched to a gene: 0. Germline V gene lookup returns CDR1 SGHVS and CDR2 FNYEAQ. CDR3: CASSLLAGGSYEQYF. As DNA, the CDR3 is TGTGCCAGCAGCTTACTAGCGGGAGGGTCCTACGAGCAGTACTTC.

The chain has TRBV29-1 and TRBJ2-4; possibly TRBD1 for D (7 bases). The CDR3 loop spans 13 amino acids. CDR1 is SQVTM and CDR2 is ANQGSEA in the germline V gene. V was cut by 7 bases and J by 3 bases, with 13 bases left in between. The CDR3 bases are TGCAGCGCCGCAGGGGGGAACAAAAACATTCAGTACTTC. This codes for CSAAGGNKNIQYF.

The V and J genes are TRBV10-2 and TRBJ2-3, with D unclear. Looked up from germline, CDR1 is WSHSY and CDR2 is SAAADI. CDR3 length equals 14 residues. With 1 base removed from V and 3 bases from J, the gap between germline ends came to 8 bases. The CDR3 loop reads CASSELGNTDTQYF. The CDR3 DNA reads as TGCGCCAGCAGTGAGTTGGGGAATACAGATACGCAGTATTTT.

The rearrangement joins TRBV13 to TRBJ2-7; tentatively, D is TRBD1 (6 bases). V lost 0 bases and J 1 base, leaving 10 bases between the germline ends. The germline CDR1 and CDR2 sequences are PRHDT and FYEKMQ (reference sequence). This CDR3 spans 15 amino acids. This chain's CDR3 is CASSLGEGGSYEQYF. CDR3 nucleotide sequence: TGTGCCAGCAGCTTAGGGGAAGGGGGTTCCTACGAGCAGTACTTC.

J is TRBJ2-5 and V is TRBV27; D call uncertain. The CDR3 spans 13 residues. Germline V gives CDR1 MNHEY, CDR2 SMNVEV (reference sequence). Trimming cost V 2 bases and J 5 bases, with 9 bases left between them. CDR3 protein: CASSLHGWETQYF. As DNA, the CDR3 is TGTGCCAGCAGTTTACATGGGTGGGAGACCCAGTACTTC.

This clone is large by share. The chain couples TRBV9 to TRBJ1-1, with 7 bases matching TRBD1. CDR3 size: 15 residues. Germline loops: CDR1 SGDLS, CDR2 YYNGEE. V shed 0 bases, J shed 3 bases, and the junction held 5 bases outside the gene matches. The CDR3 nucleotides are TGTGCCAGCAGCGTAGAAGGGGGCTGGGACACTGAAGCTTTCTTT. Amino acid sequence: CASSVEGGWDTEAFF.

The chain has TRBV27 and TRBJ1-1; D is perhaps TRBD1 (5 bases). Trimming cost V 5 bases and J 1 base, with 11 bases left between them. The CDR3 covers 14 residues. From germline, CDR1 is MNHEY and CDR2 SMNVEV (reference sequence). CDR3 bases: TGTGCCAGCAGTCCAAGGACAACGAACACTGAAGCTTTCTTT. It yields the protein CASSPRTTNTEAFF.